These 8 T cell receptor beta chains came from one sample sequenced in a study of T cell repertoires in cytomegalovirus infection. Each CDR3 protein gets one entry after TCRdb re-called the reads with MiXCR. The sample gives around 740,000 distinct CDR3 sequences, about 40% of which show up once; 2.8% is in the top ten. Source material: PBMCs. The receptors here all came from a human donor in good health (CMV status not recorded). Some clones in this sample may be carry-over from other donors' samples.

The V and J genes are TRBV5-6 and TRBJ2-3; D gene ambiguous. The ends were cut back, 4 bases at V and 0 bases at J, with 9 bases in the middle. The CDR3 length is 14 residues. The germline CDR1 and CDR2 sequences are SGHDT and YYEEEE. CDR3 residues: CASSGWASTDTQYF. The CDR3 nucleotides read TGTGCCAGCAGCGGGTGGGCTAGCACAGATACGCAGTATTTT.

This rearrangement joins TRBV6-5 to TRBJ2-7; D perhaps matches TRBD1 (5 bases). The V gene's germline CDR1 is MNHEY and CDR2 SVGAGI. This CDR3 comprises 14 residues. V was clipped by 6 bases and J by 4 bases, with 16 bases between them. CDR3 sequence (DNA): TGTGCCAGCAGACCCGACAGTGCGAGGTACGAGCAGTACTTC. Translated: CASRPDSARYEQYF.

This clonotype was counted a few times. The chain joins TRBV5-1 to TRBJ2-5; 8 bases line up with TRBD1. Germline loops: CDR1 SGHRS, CDR2 YFSETQ. The CDR3 totals 17 residues. Trimming took 4 bases from V and 2 from J; bases not matched to a gene: 13. CDR3 in amino acids: CASSTPDRGGSQETQYF. As DNA, the CDR3 is TGCGCCAGCAGCACACCAGACAGGGGAGGATCTCAAGAGACCCAGTACTTC.

The CDR3 DNA reads TGTGCCAGCAGTTCGATGACTAGCGGTGGGGCCGCCGAGCAGTACTTC. As protein: CASSSMTSGGAAEQYF. The chain links TRBV27 to TRBJ2-7, with 9 bases that match TRBD2. Looked up from germline, CDR1 is MNHEY and CDR2 is SMNVEV (reference sequence). J was trimmed by 6 bases and V by 4 bases; bases with no gene match: 13. The CDR3 sequence is 16 residues long.

This clonotype has a handful of counts. The V gene is TRBV5-5, the J gene TRBJ2-5, with D maybe TRBD1 (5 bases). Per the germline V gene, CDR1 is SGHKS and CDR2 is YYEKEE (reference sequence). This CDR3 contains 14 residues. The ends were cut back, 4 bases at V and 2 bases at J, with 12 bases in the middle. The DNA of the CDR3 is TGTGCCAGCAGCCAACTCGACAGTCAAGAGACCCAGTACTTC. As protein: CASSQLDSQETQYF.

In its sample, this clonotype was seen once. The chain uses TRBV6-5 and TRBJ2-7; 8 bases align to TRBD2. The CDR3 extends over 16 amino acids. The ends lost 2 bases at V and 1 base at J; junction bases unmatched: 7. Looked up from germline, CDR1 is MNHEY and CDR2 is SVGAGI. The CDR3 bases are TGTGCCAGCAGTTACAAGCGGGGGCCGCTATCCTACGAGCAGTACTTC. Encoded protein: CASSYKRGPLSYEQYF.

This clonotype turned up a few times. The J gene is TRBJ1-4, the V gene TRBV19, with D perhaps TRBD1 (6 bases). V lost 3 bases and J lost 0, with 17 bases in between. Germline lookup yields CDR1 LNHDA and CDR2 SQIVND (reference sequence). The CDR3 length is 18 residues. This chain's CDR3 is CASSIWQGIRTTNEKLFF. In DNA, the CDR3 is TGTGCCAGTAGTATTTGGCAGGGGATCCGGACAACTAATGAAAAACTGTTTTTT.

V gene TRBV7-3 combines with J gene TRBJ1-1; no definite D call. Germline CDR1 SGHTA, CDR2 FQGTGA. Trimming took 5 bases from V and 4 from J, leaving 11 bases between them. CDR3 length: 13 residues. The DNA of the CDR3 is TGTGCCAGCAGCCTCGAGTCAGGCACTGAAGCTTTCTTT. Its translation is CASSLESGTEAFF.